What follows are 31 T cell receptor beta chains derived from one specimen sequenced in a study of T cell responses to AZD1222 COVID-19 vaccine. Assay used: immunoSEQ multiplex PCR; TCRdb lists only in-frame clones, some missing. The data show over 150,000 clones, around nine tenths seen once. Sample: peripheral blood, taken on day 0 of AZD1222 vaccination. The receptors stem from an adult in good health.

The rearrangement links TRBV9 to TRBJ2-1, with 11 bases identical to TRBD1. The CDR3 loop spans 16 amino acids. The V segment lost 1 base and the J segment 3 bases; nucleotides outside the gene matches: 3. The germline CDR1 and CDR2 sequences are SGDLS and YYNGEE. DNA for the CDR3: TGTGCCAGCAGCGTACAGGGACAGGGGGACTACAATGAGCAGTTCTTC. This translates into CASSVQGQGDYNEQFF.

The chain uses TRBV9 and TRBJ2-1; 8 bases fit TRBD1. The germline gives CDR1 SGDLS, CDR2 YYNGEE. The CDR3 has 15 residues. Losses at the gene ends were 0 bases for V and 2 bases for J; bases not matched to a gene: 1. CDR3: CASSVAGGTYNEQFF. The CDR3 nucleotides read TGTGCCAGCAGCGTAGCAGGGGGCACCTACAATGAGCAGTTCTTC. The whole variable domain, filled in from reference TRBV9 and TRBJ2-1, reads DSGVTQTPKHLITATGQRVTLRCSPRSGDLSVYWYQQSLDQGLQFLIQYYNGEERAKGNILERFSAQQFPDLHSELNLSSLELGDSALYFCASSVAGGTYNEQFFGPGTRLTVL.

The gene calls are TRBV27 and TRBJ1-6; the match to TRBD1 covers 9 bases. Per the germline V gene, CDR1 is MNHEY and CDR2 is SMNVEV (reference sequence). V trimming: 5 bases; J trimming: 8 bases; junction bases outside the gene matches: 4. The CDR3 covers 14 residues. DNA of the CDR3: TGTGCCAGCAGTCCAGGGACAGGGTATTCACCCCTCCACTTT. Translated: CASSPGTGYSPLHF.

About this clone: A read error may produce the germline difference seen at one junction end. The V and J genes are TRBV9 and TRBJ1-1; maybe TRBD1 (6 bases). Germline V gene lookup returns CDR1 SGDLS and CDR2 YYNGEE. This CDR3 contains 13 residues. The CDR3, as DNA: TGTGCCAGTAGCGGGGGCATGAACACTGAAGCTTTCTTT. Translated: CASSGGMNTEAFF.

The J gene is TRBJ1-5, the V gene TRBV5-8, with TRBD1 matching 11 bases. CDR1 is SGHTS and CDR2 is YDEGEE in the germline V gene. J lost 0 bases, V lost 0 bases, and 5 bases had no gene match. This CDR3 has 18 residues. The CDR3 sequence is CASSLGGTGGYSNQPQHF. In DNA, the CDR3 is TGTGCCAGCAGCTTGGGCGGGACAGGGGGATATAGCAATCAGCCCCAGCATTTT.

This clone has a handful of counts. In DNA, the CDR3 is TGTGCCACCAGCAGAGTTGGAACAGCTCTTGGGGCCAACGTCCTGACTTTC. Translating it yields CATSRVGTALGANVLTF. The J gene is TRBJ2-6, the V gene TRBV15, with D hard to call. The germline CDR1 and CDR2 sequences are LNHNV and YYDKDF (reference sequence). CDR3 length equals 17 residues. Trimming took off 1 base at V and 3 bases at J, with 13 bases between the two ends.

This CDR3 reads CASSLDPGMNTEAFF. The CDR3 region has the DNA TGTGCCAGCAGCTTAGATCCAGGGATGAACACTGAAGCTTTCTTT. This sequence joins TRBV13 and TRBJ1-1; perhaps TRBD1 as D (5 bases). This CDR3 spans 15 amino acids. CDR1 PRHDT and CDR2 FYEKMQ come from the germline V gene (reference sequence). V was cut by 1 base and J by 0 bases, with 9 bases left in between. Supplemented by reference TRBV13 and TRBJ1-1, the full variable domain reads AAGVIQSPRHLIKEKRETATLKCYPIPRHDTVYWYQQGPGQDPQFLISFYEKMQSDKGSIPDRFSAQQFSDYHSELNMSSLELGDSALYFCASSLDPGMNTEAFFGQGTRLTVV.

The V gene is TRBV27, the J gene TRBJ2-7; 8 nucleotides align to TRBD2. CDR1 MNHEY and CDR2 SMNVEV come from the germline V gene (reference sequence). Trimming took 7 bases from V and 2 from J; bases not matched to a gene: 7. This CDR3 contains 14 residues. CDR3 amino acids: CASTTGGSPYEQYF. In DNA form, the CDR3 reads TGTGCCAGCACCACGGGGGGGTCCCCCTACGAGCAGTACTTC.

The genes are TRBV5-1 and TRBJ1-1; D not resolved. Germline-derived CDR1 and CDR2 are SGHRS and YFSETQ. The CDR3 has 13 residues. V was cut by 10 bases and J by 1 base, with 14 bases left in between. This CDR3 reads CAGRQEPNTEAFF. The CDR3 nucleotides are TGCGCCGGCCGTCAGGAGCCGAACACTGAAGCTTTCTTT.

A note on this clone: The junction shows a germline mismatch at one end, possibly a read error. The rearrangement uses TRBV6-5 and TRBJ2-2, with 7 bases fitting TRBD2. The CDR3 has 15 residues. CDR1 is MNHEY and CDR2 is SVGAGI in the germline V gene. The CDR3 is CASSDSSGRTGELFF. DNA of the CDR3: TGTGCCAGCAGTGACTCTAGCGGCCGCACCGGGGAGCTGTTTTTT.

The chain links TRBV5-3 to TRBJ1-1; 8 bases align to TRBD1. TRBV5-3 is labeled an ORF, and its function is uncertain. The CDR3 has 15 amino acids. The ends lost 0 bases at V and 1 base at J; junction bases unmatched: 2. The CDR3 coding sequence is TGTGCCAGAAGCTTGGCTGGGACAGGGAACACTGAAGCTTTCTTT. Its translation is CARSLAGTGNTEAFF.

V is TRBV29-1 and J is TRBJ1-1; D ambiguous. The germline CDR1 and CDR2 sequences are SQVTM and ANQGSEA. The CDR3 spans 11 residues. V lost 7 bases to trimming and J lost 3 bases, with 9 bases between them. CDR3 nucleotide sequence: TGCAGCGGAGAGGGCGACACTGAAGCTTTCTTT. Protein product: CSGEGDTEAFF. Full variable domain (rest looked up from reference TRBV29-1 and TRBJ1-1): SAVISQKPSRDICQRGTSLTIQCQVDSQVTMMFWYRQQPGQSLTLIATANQGSEATYESGFVIDKFPISRPNLTFSTLTVSNMSPEDSSIYLCSGEGDTEAFFGQGTRLTVV.

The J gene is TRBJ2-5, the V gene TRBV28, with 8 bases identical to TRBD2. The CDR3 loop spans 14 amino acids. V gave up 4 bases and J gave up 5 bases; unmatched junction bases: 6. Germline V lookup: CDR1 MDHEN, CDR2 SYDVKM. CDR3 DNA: TGTGCCAGCAGTTGGAGCGGGAGTAGGGAGACCCAGTACTTC. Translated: CASSWSGSRETQYF.

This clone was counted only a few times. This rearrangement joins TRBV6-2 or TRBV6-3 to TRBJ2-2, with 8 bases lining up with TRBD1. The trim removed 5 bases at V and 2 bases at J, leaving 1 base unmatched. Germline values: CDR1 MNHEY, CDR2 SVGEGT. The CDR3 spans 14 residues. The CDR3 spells CASSGQGNTGELFF. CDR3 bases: TGTGCCAGCAGTGGACAGGGCAACACCGGGGAGCTGTTTTTT.

The CDR3 protein is CASSPGLAGGQGTGELFF. The CDR3 DNA sequence: TGCGCCAGCAGCCCTGGACTAGCGGGAGGGCAGGGCACCGGGGAGCTGTTTTTT. The gene calls are TRBV4-1 and TRBJ2-2, with TRBD2 identical over 15 bases. The CDR3 spans 18 residues. From germline, CDR1 is MGHRA and CDR2 YSYEKL. Trimming cost V 4 bases and J 4 bases; bases outside gene matches: 7.

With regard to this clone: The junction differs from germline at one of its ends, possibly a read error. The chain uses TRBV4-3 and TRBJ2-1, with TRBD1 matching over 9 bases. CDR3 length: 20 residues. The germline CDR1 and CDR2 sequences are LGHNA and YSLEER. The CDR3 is CATSQLGYRTGVGSYNEQFF. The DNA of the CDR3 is TGCGCCACCAGCCAACTCGGCTACCGGACAGGGGTAGGGTCCTACAATGAGCAGTTCTTC.

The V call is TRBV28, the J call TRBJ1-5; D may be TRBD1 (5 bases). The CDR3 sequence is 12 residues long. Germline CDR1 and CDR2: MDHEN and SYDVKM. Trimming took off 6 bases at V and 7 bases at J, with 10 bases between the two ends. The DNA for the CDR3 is TGTGCCAGCAGATTGGACATCCAGCCCCAGCATTTT. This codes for CASRLDIQPQHF.

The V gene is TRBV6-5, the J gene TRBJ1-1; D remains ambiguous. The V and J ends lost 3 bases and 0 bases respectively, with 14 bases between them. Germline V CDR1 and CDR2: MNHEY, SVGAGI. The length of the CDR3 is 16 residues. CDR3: CASSYPVAALNTEAFF. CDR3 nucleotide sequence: TGTGCCAGCAGTTATCCCGTTGCAGCGCTGAACACTGAAGCTTTCTTT.

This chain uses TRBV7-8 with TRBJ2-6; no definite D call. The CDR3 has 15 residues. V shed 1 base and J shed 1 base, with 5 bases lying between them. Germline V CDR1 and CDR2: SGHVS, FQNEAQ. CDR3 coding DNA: TGTGCCAGCAGCTTAGTTGGGTCTGGGGCCAACGTCCTGACTTTC. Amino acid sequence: CASSLVGSGANVLTF.

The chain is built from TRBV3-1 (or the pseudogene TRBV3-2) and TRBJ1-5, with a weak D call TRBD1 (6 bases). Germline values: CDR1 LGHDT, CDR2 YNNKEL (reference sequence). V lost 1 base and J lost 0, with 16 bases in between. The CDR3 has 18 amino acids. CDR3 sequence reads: CASSQAVPGVTSNQPQHF. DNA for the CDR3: TGTGCCAGCAGCCAAGCGGTCCCAGGGGTGACTAGCAATCAGCCCCAGCATTTT.

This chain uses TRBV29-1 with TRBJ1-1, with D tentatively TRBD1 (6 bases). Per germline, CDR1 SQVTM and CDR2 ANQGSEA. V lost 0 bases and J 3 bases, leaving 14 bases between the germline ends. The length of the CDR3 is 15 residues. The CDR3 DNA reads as TGCAGCGTTGAAGAACGGTACAGGGCAGACACTGAAGCTTTCTTT. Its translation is CSVEERYRADTEAFF.

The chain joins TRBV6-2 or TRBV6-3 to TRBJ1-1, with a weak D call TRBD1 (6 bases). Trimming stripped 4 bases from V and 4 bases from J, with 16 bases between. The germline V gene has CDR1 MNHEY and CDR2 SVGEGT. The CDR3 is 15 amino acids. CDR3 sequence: CASSFPNREGTEAFF. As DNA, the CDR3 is TGTGCCAGCAGTTTCCCTAACAGGGAAGGCACTGAAGCTTTCTTT.

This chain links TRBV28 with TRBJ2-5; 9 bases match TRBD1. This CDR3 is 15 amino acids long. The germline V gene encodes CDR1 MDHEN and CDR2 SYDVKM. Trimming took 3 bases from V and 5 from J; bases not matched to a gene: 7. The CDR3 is CASSFRTGAKETQYF. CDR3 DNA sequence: TGTGCCAGCAGTTTCCGGACAGGGGCTAAGGAGACCCAGTACTTC.

CDR3 sequence (DNA): TGTGCCAGCAGCTTAGAGGCAGTCGGTGGCTACACCTTC. Amino acids: CASSLEAVGGYTF. This chain links TRBV7-9 with TRBJ1-2; no definite D call. The CDR3 is made up of 13 amino acids. Trimming pared 1 base from V and 7 bases from J, leaving 10 bases between. Per the germline V gene, CDR1 is SEHNR and CDR2 is FQNEAQ (reference sequence).

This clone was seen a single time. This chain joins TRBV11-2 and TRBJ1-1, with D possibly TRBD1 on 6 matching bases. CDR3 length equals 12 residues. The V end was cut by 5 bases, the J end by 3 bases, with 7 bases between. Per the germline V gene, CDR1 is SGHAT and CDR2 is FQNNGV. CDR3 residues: CASSPGDTEAFF. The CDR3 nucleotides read TGTGCCAGCAGCCCAGGGGACACTGAAGCTTTCTTT.

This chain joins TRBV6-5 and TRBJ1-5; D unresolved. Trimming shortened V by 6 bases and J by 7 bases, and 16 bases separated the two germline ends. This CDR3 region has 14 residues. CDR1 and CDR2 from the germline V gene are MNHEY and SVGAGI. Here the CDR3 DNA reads TGTGCCAGCAGGTGGCAAAGGGCTTCCCAGCCCCAGCATTTT. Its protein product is CASRWQRASQPQHF.

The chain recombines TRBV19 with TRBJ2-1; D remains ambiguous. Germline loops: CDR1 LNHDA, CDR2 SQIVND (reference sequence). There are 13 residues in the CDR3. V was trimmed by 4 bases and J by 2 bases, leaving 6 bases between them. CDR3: CASSTSAYNEQFF. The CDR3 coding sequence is TGTGCCAGTAGTACGTCTGCCTACAATGAGCAGTTCTTC.

The CDR3 sequence: CASSRPGSNYGYTF. Here the CDR3 DNA reads TGTGCCAGTAGTCGCCCCGGCAGCAACTATGGCTACACCTTC. This chain connects TRBV19 to TRBJ1-2; D is uncertain. V lost 5 bases and J lost 2, with 12 bases in between. The germline V gene has CDR1 LNHDA and CDR2 SQIVND (reference sequence). This CDR3 is 14 amino acids long. Using reference TRBV19 and TRBJ1-2 for the parts outside the CDR3, the full variable domain is DGGITQSPKYLFRKEGQNVTLSCEQNLNHDAMYWYRQDPGQGLRLIYYSQIVNDFQKGDIAEGYSVSREKKESFPLTVTSAQKNPTAFYLCASSRPGSNYGYTFGSGTRLTVV.

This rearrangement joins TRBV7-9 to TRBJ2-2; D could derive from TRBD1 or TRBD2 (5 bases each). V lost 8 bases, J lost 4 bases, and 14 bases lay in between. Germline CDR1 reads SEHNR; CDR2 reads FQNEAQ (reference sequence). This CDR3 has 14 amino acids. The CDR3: CASGTGDPTGELFF. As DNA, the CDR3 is TGTGCCAGCGGAACCGGGGACCCCACCGGGGAGCTGTTTTTT.

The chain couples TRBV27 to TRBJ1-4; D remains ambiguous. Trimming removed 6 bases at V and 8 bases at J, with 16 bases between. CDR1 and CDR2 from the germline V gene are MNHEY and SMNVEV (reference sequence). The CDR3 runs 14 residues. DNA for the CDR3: TGTGCCAGCAGGGCGCCGGGTGGCACGGAAAAACTGTTTTTT. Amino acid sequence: CASRAPGGTEKLFF. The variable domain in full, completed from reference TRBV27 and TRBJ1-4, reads EAQVTQNPRYLITVTGKKLTVTCSQNMNHEYMSWYRQDPGLGLRQIYYSMNVEVTDKGDVPEGYKVSRKEKRNFPLILESPSPNQTSLYFCASRAPGGTEKLFFGSGTQLSVL.

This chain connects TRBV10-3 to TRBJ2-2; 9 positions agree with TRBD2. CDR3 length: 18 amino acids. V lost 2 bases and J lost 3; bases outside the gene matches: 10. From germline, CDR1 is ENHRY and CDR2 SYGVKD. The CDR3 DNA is TGTGCCATCAGTGAGCCCTCCATTAGCGGGGGCTACACCGGGGAGCTGTTTTTT. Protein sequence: CAISEPSISGGYTGELFF.